Below are 2 T cell receptor beta chains sequenced from a single sample in a study of blood T cell repertoires in COVID-19. Clones were read by immunoSEQ multiplex PCR, and TCRdb kept only the in-frame ones, dropping some. The sample includes some 51,000 clones, 90% of them seen just once. Material: peripheral blood. All receptors derive from a man aged 40-55 years with acute or convalescent COVID-19.

The chain is built from TRBV6-4 and TRBJ2-5; D remains unclear. V shed 5 bases and J shed 4 bases, with 11 bases lying between them. CDR3 length: 13 residues. Germline V CDR1 and CDR2: MRHNA, SNTAGT. CDR3 region: CASSYQARETQYF. In DNA form, the CDR3 reads TGTGCCAGCAGTTATCAGGCCAGAGAGACCCAGTACTTC.

The chain uses TRBV6-1 and TRBJ1-5; tentative D call: TRBD1 (5 bases). Per germline, CDR1 MNHNS and CDR2 SASEGT. The V and J ends lost 1 base and 0 bases respectively, with 16 bases between them. The CDR3 is 18 residues long. CDR3 amino acids: CASSEVTGAHNSNQPQHF. CDR3 sequence (DNA): TGTGCCAGCAGTGAAGTTACAGGAGCTCACAATAGCAATCAGCCCCAGCATTTT.